Reported below is one T cell receptor (beta chain). Antigen: not known. Random hexamers were used to reverse transcribe roughly 0.45 to 1 ug of RNA. TCRdb independently ran MiXCR on the immunoSEQ multiplex PCR reads; one entry per CDR3 protein. In the table there are some 110,000 distinct CDR3 sequences, just over 95% of which are singletons. These data belong to a study of CD8 T cells in Susac syndrome. Negative isolation yielded the CD8+ and CD4+ T cells, while FACS enriched the TEMRA cells. V was pared by 0 bases and J by 5 bases, with 10 bases between. This CDR3 region has 13 residues. CDR1 is DFQATT and CDR2 is SNEGSKA in the germline V gene (reference sequence). General study results and limits: TCR sequencing and HLA analysis covered a relatively small number of individuals.

The chain carries TRBV20-1 and TRBJ1-1; D not certain. The source is a human donor with Susac syndrome. Sample: CD4+ T cells from PBMCs. The CDR3 is CSARESRITEAFF. The CDR3 DNA reads TGCAGTGCTAGAGAGAGTAGGATTACTGAAGCTTTCTTT.